The rows below give T cell receptor beta chains drawn from one sample of a study of shared clonotypes between healthy human individuals. Some clones are missing from TCRdb's copy, which holds only in-frame ones; the method was immunoSEQ multiplex PCR. The profile shows about 2 million clones, approximately 95% of them singletons. Input material: naive CD4+ T cells sorted from blood. Receptor source: a man aged 18 to 29 in good health. The conserved cysteine and the conserved F or W are not part of the CDR3 here.

TRBJ2-4,TRBV5-4,ASSLVGRADIQY
TRBJ1-2,TRBV5-1,ASSSAPTGVGNYGYT
TRBJ2-3,TRBV11-2,ASSFVFVRDTQY
TRBJ1-2,TRBV6-6,ASSDREDGYGYT
TRBJ1-4,TRBV9,ASSGTPGRRVRNEKLF
TRBJ2-7,TRBV6-5,ASTALAGGSYEQY
TRBJ2-2,TRBV28,ASSTAGAGVGTGELF
TRBJ2-5,TRBV19,ASQPSGVGGTQY
TRBJ2-1,TRBV4-1,ASSQDPRLAGKYNEQF
TRBJ2-3,TRBV30,AWRPKGLAGVTDTQY
TRBJ2-7,TRBV5-1,ASSPSAGSYEQY
TRBJ2-7,TRBV6-6,ASSYQGYEQY
TRBJ1-1,TRBV6-5,ASSRGGRGTEAF
TRBJ1-4,TRBV5-1,ASSLGVDSTNEKLF
TRBJ1-1,TRBV2,ASSAGANTEAF
TRBJ2-2,TRBV10-1,ASSWTGAGGELF
TRBJ1-5,TRBV7-2,ASSLEGSPNQPQH
TRBJ2-1,TRBV9,ASSLGTGIPGNEQF
TRBJ2-3,TRBV13,ASSLVASADTQY
TRBJ2-7,TRBV5-6,ASSRRQGSYEQY
TRBJ2-7,TRBV7-2,ASSPQGGLAYEQY
TRBJ1-1,TRBV6-4,ASRGQGDTEAF
TRBJ2-1,TRBV2,ASSLGRGNEQF
TRBJ2-7,TRBV10-3,AIQPQGAAYEQY
TRBJ2-5,TRBV6-1,ASSKGLAGPGTQY
TRBJ1-2,TRBV6-5,ASSYSTGNYGYT
TRBJ2-7,TRBV27,ASSWALAGGEQY
TRBJ2-1,TRBV28,ASNLATNNEQF
TRBJ2-3,TRBV7-2,ASSLLGLAGGPQDTQY
TRBJ1-3,TRBV28,ASSPPDPRGNTIY
TRBJ1-1,TRBV4-1,ASSQGGNTEAF
TRBJ1-1,TRBV7-8,ASIVGVGTEAF
TRBJ2-7,TRBV2,ASSRGGAHTYEQY
TRBJ2-5,TRBV19,ASSIGTGARETQY
TRBJ2-5,TRBV10-2,ASSELVGGGGIQETQY
TRBJ2-1,TRBV30,ACSRDRGFSGTYNEQF
TRBJ1-6,TRBV28,ASSPRDRDFSPLH
TRBJ1-2,TRBV5-6,ASSPDRGINYGYT
TRBJ1-4,TRBV19,ASSQAATNEKLF
TRBJ2-7,TRBV28,ASSLGTGKYEQY
TRBJ2-2,TRBV19,ASSAQFHNTGELF